This T cell receptor beta chain came from a study of OX40 agonist ivuxolimab in advanced cancers. Study as a whole: Patients received the agonistic anti-OX40 (CD134) antibody ivuxolimab.

The CDR3 extends over 14 amino acids. Trimming left V 0 bases short and J 5 bases short, with 10 bases between. Germline V gene sequence: CDR1 SGHNT, CDR2 YYREEE (reference sequence). Study-level points and caveats: On average, CD8+ T cells had more expanded clones than CD4+.

Generated by immunoSEQ multiplex PCR, the TCRdb table keeps only in-frame clones and is missing some. The sample has about 80,000 clones; just under 85% are singletons. Worth noting for this clone: Its cognate antigen is unknown.

Blood draws occurred at baseline, cycle 4 day 1, and cycle 7 day 1. The rearrangement joins TRBV5-4 to TRBJ2-3; the D gene is possibly TRBD2 (5 bases). The sequenced sample was CD4+ or CD8+ T cells sorted from blood, obtained in a trial of the OX40 agonist ivuxolimab. The TCR sequence derives from an adult with an advanced solid tumor such as melanoma, head and neck, liver or kidney cancer. This CDR3 reads CASSLELVRDTQYF. The CDR3 DNA is TGTGCCAGCAGCTTGGAACTAGTCAGAGATACGCAGTATTTT.